These 28 T cell receptor beta chains came from one sample sequenced in a study of prognosis after radiotherapy for stage I lung cancer (TCRdb year 2021). The reads were generated on an Illumina HiSeq 3000. The TCR beta CDR3 region was amplified from genomic DNA by two rounds of multiplex PCR. The first PCR round used primers specific to each TRBV and TRBJ gene, and the primer sequences were filed in Chinese patent CN105087789A. TCRdb reran the public reads through fastp at Q25 and MiXCR, keeping productive beta chains. Rows are unified per CDR3 protein, each entry keeping the most common DNA and genes. Recorded for this sample are nearly 25,000 distinct CDR3 sequences; about 40% of them occurred a single time. In total, the top ten clones hold about a fifth of the sample. Specimen: PBMCs, collected before or after stereotactic body radiation therapy (not recorded which). The receptors here all came from a donor aged 50 or older with non-small cell lung cancer.

This clonotype was seen at least ten times. The chain has TRBV3-1 and TRBJ2-5; the match to TRBD2 covers 9 bases. V shed 4 bases and J 5 bases; nucleotides not matched to a gene: 8. Per germline, CDR1 LGHDT and CDR2 YNNKEL (reference sequence). The CDR3 sequence is 15 residues long. Here the CDR3 reads CASSLGAGGGETQYF. The CDR3 DNA follows: TGTGCCAGCAGCCTCGGAGCGGGAGGCGGGGAGACCCAGTACTTC.

As to this clonotype: A far larger clone is a single base away, which makes a read error likely. The gene calls are TRBV6-5 and TRBJ2-7; weak D call: TRBD1 (6 bases). The CDR3 is 13 residues long. CDR1 is MNHEY, CDR2 SVGAGI, per germline. V was cut by 6 bases and J by 0 bases, with 9 bases left in between. The CDR3 sequence is CASRTGISYEQYF. As DNA, the CDR3 is TGTGCCAGCAGAACAGGGATCTCCTACGAGCAGTACTTC.

Judged by abundance, this clonotype is medium-sized. The V and J genes are TRBV24-1 and TRBJ2-1; TRBD2 matches 7 bases. The CDR3 loop spans 16 amino acids. The trim removed 4 bases at V and 8 bases at J, leaving 13 bases unmatched. The germline V gene encodes CDR1 KGHDR and CDR2 SFDVKD. Written as DNA, the CDR3 is TGTGCCACCAGTGACCCACAAGCGGGAAGGTGGGATGAGCAGTTCTTC. Encoded protein: CATSDPQAGRWDEQFF.

A note on this clonotype: A single base is all that separates this from a far larger clone, so a read error is likely. The CDR3 DNA reads TGTGTCAGCAGCCCCCTAGCTCTAACAGATACGCAGTATTTT. As protein: CVSSPLALTDTQYF. This chain links TRBV7-9 with TRBJ2-3, with TRBD2 as a possible D gene (5 bases). The CDR3 extends over 14 amino acids. In germline, CDR1 is SEHNR, CDR2 FQNEAQ (reference sequence).

Remarks on this clonotype: The junction and the germline gene differ at one end; a read error may be behind it. The gene calls are TRBV19 and TRBJ2-5; TRBD2 agrees at 11 bases. The CDR3 is 16 amino acids. CDR1 is LNHDA, CDR2 SQIVND, per germline (reference sequence). The CDR3 nucleotides are TGTGCCAGTAGTATGGGGACTAGCGGACTCCAAGATACCCAGTACTTC. It specifies CASSMGTSGLQDTQYF.

The chain recombines TRBV7-8 with TRBJ1-4, with a weak D call TRBD1 (5 bases). CDR3 length: 14 residues. V was clipped by 5 bases and J by 8 bases, with 15 bases between them. Germline V CDR1 and CDR2: SGHVS, FQNEAQ. The CDR3 protein is CASSLRDDGEKLFF. The CDR3, as DNA: TGTGCCAGCAGCCTCAGGGACGATGGGGAAAAACTGTTTTTT.

The CDR3 DNA reads as TGTGCCAGTAGTTTCGAGATAAATAGCGAGCAGTACTTC. It codes for CASSFEINSEQYF. This chain links TRBV19 with TRBJ2-7; D gene uncertain. Germline V CDR1 and CDR2: LNHDA, SQIVND (reference sequence). The CDR3 runs 13 residues. V was pared by 5 bases and J by 6 bases, with 14 bases between.

This clonotype is termed medium-sized (0.01 to 0.1%). This chain joins TRBV11-1 and TRBJ1-2; the D gene is possibly TRBD1 (6 bases). The CDR3 covers 14 residues. In germline, CDR1 is SGHAT, CDR2 FQDESV (reference sequence). The germline V and J ends were trimmed by 5 bases and 2 bases, with 12 bases remaining between them. CDR3 sequence reads: CASSQLTGNYGYTF. CDR3 bases: TGTGCCAGCAGCCAATTAACAGGGAACTATGGCTACACCTTC.

In the case of this clonotype: One base separates it from a far larger clone, so it is likely a read error. The V and J genes are TRBV6-4 and TRBJ2-7; 10 positions match TRBD2. The V and J ends lost 4 bases and 2 bases, in that order; junction bases with no gene match: 8. The CDR3 consists of 16 residues. Germline assignment: CDR1 MRHNA and CDR2 SNTAGT. The CDR3 loop reads CASSVWVLAGPYEQYF. DNA for the CDR3: TGTGCCAGCAGTGTATGGGTACTAGCGGGGCCCTACGAGCAGTACTTC.

The rearrangement links TRBV19 to TRBJ1-2; D call uncertain. The germline V gene encodes CDR1 LNHDA and CDR2 SQIVND (reference sequence). The CDR3 consists of 14 residues. V was cut by 8 bases and J by 2 bases, with 15 bases left in between. CDR3 in amino acids: CASSDGRRNYGYTF. The CDR3 DNA sequence: TGTGCCAGTTCAGATGGGCGGAGGAACTATGGCTACACCTTC.

This clonotype was counted ten times or more. V gene TRBV30 combines with J gene TRBJ2-1; weak D call: TRBD2 (5 bases). V was cut by 1 base and J by 0 bases, with 7 bases left in between. Germline assignment: CDR1 GTSNPN and CDR2 SVGIG (reference sequence). This CDR3 region has 14 residues. The CDR3 region is CAWSGGSSYNEQFF. DNA for the CDR3: TGTGCCTGGAGTGGTGGGAGCTCCTACAATGAGCAGTTCTTC.

This clonotype was picked up many times. This chain connects TRBV10-3 to TRBJ2-7; D may correspond to TRBD1 or TRBD2 (5 bases each). Trimming pared 5 bases from V and 3 bases from J, leaving 14 bases between. The CDR3 has 14 residues. Germline V lookup: CDR1 ENHRY, CDR2 SYGVKD. CDR3 nucleotides: TGTGCCATCAGTCCCGGGACGTTACTCTACGAGCAGTACTTC. Residues: CAISPGTLLYEQYF.

In regard to this clonotype: Relative to the germline gene, one junction end is altered; a read error may explain this. This chain joins TRBV7-2 and TRBJ1-1, with 8 bases identical to TRBD1. This CDR3 comprises 15 residues. Germline V CDR1 and CDR2: SGHTA, FQGNSA. The CDR3 nucleotides are TGTGCCAGCAGCTTATCCCAACAGGGGGTCACTGAGGCTTTCTTT. The encoded protein is CASSLSQQGVTEAFF.

This clonotype turned up a few times. This chain links TRBV20-1 with TRBJ1-6, with D perhaps matching TRBD1 (5 bases). The CDR3 is 15 amino acids. Germline assignment: CDR1 DFQATT and CDR2 SNEGSKA (reference sequence). V lost 5 bases and J lost 5, with 16 bases in between. The CDR3 nucleotides read TGCAGTGCTCGGACCCGGGGCAATGATAATTCACCCCTCCACTTT. This gives the protein CSARTRGNDNSPLHF.

V usage is TRBV5-1 and J usage is TRBJ1-2; possible D gene TRBD1, 5 bases. Between the trimmed V and J ends, which lost 3 bases and 8 bases, there was a span of 23 bases. CDR1 and CDR2 (germline): SGHRS, YFSETQ. This CDR3 is 16 amino acids long. The CDR3 spells CASSSGTQQVRSGYTF. DNA for the CDR3: TGCGCCAGCAGCTCCGGTACCCAACAGGTGAGGTCGGGCTACACCTTC.

In this sample, this clonotype turned up many times. The chain combines TRBV15 with TRBJ1-6, with unresolved D. V was cut by 0 bases and J by 10 bases, with 10 bases left in between. The CDR3 is 14 residues long. CDR1 is LNHNV, CDR2 YYDKDF, per germline (reference sequence). CDR3: CATSRDYGQSPLHF. The DNA of the CDR3 is TGTGCCACCAGCAGAGATTACGGGCAATCACCCCTCCACTTT.

The chain employs TRBV18 and TRBJ1-2; maybe TRBD1 (5 bases). Trimming stripped 8 bases from V and 5 bases from J, with 15 bases between. CDR1 KGHSH and CDR2 LQKENI come from the germline V gene. This CDR3 has 13 residues. CDR3 DNA sequence: TGTGCCAGCCGTGGGCAGGGTGATTATGGCTACACCTTC. Translation: CASRGQGDYGYTF.

This clonotype was seen only a few times. A much larger clone differs by one base, so this may be a read error. V and J are TRBV19 and TRBJ1-4, with a possible D match to TRBD1 (5 bases). V was pared by 3 bases and J by 8 bases, with 19 bases between. This CDR3 contains 16 residues. Germline V lookup: CDR1 LNHDA, CDR2 SQIVND (reference sequence). CDR3 sequence (DNA): TGTGCCAGTAGTATTGTGGGTGGGGGGTCCGGGGAAAAACTGTTTTTT. Translating gives CASSIVGGGSGEKLFF.

Concerning this clonotype itself: Possible read error: a much larger clone is one base away. V gene TRBV19 combines with J gene TRBJ2-4; TRBD2 might be the D (6 bases). Germline V lookup: CDR1 LNHDA, CDR2 SQIVND (reference sequence). Trimming left V 2 bases short and J 8 bases short, with 19 bases between. This CDR3 region has 16 residues. The CDR3 coding sequence is TGTGCCAGTAGTATAAACTACCAGGAGGGTCTGGACATTCAGTACTTC. This encodes CASSINYQEGLDIQYF.

The chain is built from TRBV10-3 and TRBJ2-2; 11 nucleotides align to TRBD2. Losses at the gene ends were 8 bases for V and 0 bases for J; bases not matched to a gene: 2. Germline V gives CDR1 ENHRY, CDR2 SYGVKD. The CDR3 loop spans 15 amino acids. CDR3 region: CAIGTSGANTGELFF. CDR3 in DNA: TGTGCCATCGGGACTAGCGGAGCGAACACCGGGGAGCTGTTTTTT.

J is TRBJ2-7 and V is TRBV6-1, with D perhaps assigned TRBD1 or TRBD2 (5 bases each). This CDR3 has 14 amino acids. The germline gives CDR1 MNHNS, CDR2 SASEGT. Trimming removed 4 bases at V and 4 bases at J, with 14 bases between. The CDR3 DNA follows: TGTGCCAGCAGTGCCGGGGCTGTGGTATACGAGCAGTACTTC. Amino acid sequence: CASSAGAVVYEQYF.

As for this clonotype: A single base is all that separates this from a far larger clone, so a read error is likely. The chain combines TRBV27 with TRBJ2-7, with 8 bases fitting TRBD2. CDR3 size: 14 residues. J gave up 7 bases and V 4 bases, and 9 bases lay outside the gene matches. The germline V gene has CDR1 MNHEY and CDR2 SMNVEV (reference sequence). CDR3: CASSSASGSDEQYF. CDR3 sequence (DNA): TGTGCCAGCAGTTCGGCCAGCGGGAGCGATGAGCAGTACTTC.

This clonotype was found many times. This chain links TRBV5-4 with TRBJ2-7; 11 bases fit TRBD2. This CDR3 comprises 14 residues. Germline-derived CDR1 and CDR2 are SGHNT and YYREEE (reference sequence). J lost 1 base, V lost 4 bases, and 1 base had no gene match. CDR3 residues: CASSRLAGSYEQYF. Written as DNA, the CDR3 is TGTGCCAGCAGCCGACTAGCGGGGTCCTACGAGCAGTACTTC.

This clonotype appeared a single time. At one boundary the junction diverges from the germline segment, which might be a read error. The gene calls are TRBV27 and TRBJ2-5; 7 bases align to TRBD1. CDR3 length: 15 amino acids. Germline lookup yields CDR1 MNHEY and CDR2 SMNVEV (reference sequence). The CDR3 sequence: CASSKPGQAAETRYF. DNA for the CDR3: TGTGCCAGCAGTAAACCCGGACAGGCCGCGGAGACCCGGTACTTC.

This clonotype was seen more than once but under ten times. This may stem from a read error, because a much larger clone lies one nucleotide away. The chain links TRBV2 to TRBJ2-5; 9 bases line up with TRBD2. CDR3 size: 13 residues. Germline CDR1 is SNHLY and CDR2 is FYNNEI. CDR3 in amino acids: CASSWTSVGTQCF. The CDR3 region has the DNA TGTGCCAGCAGTTGGACTAGCGTAGGGACCCAGTGCTTC.

J is TRBJ2-3 and V is TRBV6-5; D is perhaps TRBD1 or TRBD2 (5 bases each). The CDR3 covers 15 residues. V lost 3 bases and J 2 bases, leaving 12 bases between the germline ends. The V gene's germline CDR1 is MNHEY and CDR2 SVGAGI. Here the CDR3 DNA reads TGTGCCAGCAGTTATGAACGGGACCCCACAGATACGCAGTATTTT. This translates into CASSYERDPTDTQYF.

This clonotype was observed once. The germline gene is not matched at one end of the junction; a read error may be the cause. The chain links TRBV6-4 to TRBJ2-6, with TRBD1 as a possible D gene (5 bases). CDR1 and CDR2 (germline): MRHNA, SNTAGT. CDR3 length: 14 residues. CDR3 loop: CASKAGPGANVLAF. The CDR3 bases are TGTGCCAGCAAAGCAGGGCCTGGGGCCAACGTCTTGGCTTTC.

Of note for this clonotype: A read error may explain this, as a much larger clone is one base away. The chain employs TRBV6-1 and TRBJ2-4; D may be TRBD1 or TRBD2 (5 bases each). The germline V gene encodes CDR1 MNHNS and CDR2 SASEGT. This CDR3 contains 14 residues. V lost 4 bases and J lost 7, with 14 bases in between. As DNA, the CDR3 is TGTGCCAGCAGTGGTCCGGGAAAGGGGAACATTCAGTACTTC. Translating it yields CASSGPGKGNIQYF.